The 10 T cell receptor beta chains presented below share a single source sample, sequenced in a study of OX40 agonist ivuxolimab in advanced cancers. TCRdb's table, derived via immunoSEQ multiplex PCR, lists solely in-frame clones and lacks some. The sample holds 30,000 to 40,000 clones, roughly four fifths seen once. The input for sequencing was CD4+ or CD8+ T cells sorted from blood, taken in a trial of the OX40 agonist ivuxolimab. These receptors were collected from an adult with an advanced solid tumor such as melanoma, head and neck, liver or kidney cancer.

The CDR3 loop reads CSALTGTNSGNTIYF. As DNA, the CDR3 is TGCAGCGCCCTGACAGGGACGAATTCTGGAAACACCATATATTTT. V gene TRBV29-1 combines with J gene TRBJ1-3; 7 nucleotides line up with TRBD1. CDR3 size: 15 residues. Germline V CDR1 and CDR2: SQVTM, ANQGSEA. The trim removed 7 bases at V and 1 base at J, leaving 10 bases unmatched. The full variable domain, completed using reference TRBV29-1 and TRBJ1-3, is SAVISQKPSRDICQRGTSLTIQCQVDSQVTMMFWYRQQPGQSLTLIATANQGSEATYESGFVIDKFPISRPNLTFSTLTVSNMSPEDSSIYLCSALTGTNSGNTIYFGEGSWLTVV.

The sample holds one count of this clone. The V call is TRBV19, the J call TRBJ2-3; 9 bases are a match to TRBD1. The V gene's germline CDR1 is LNHDA and CDR2 SQIVND (reference sequence). This CDR3 contains 14 residues. V lost 5 bases to trimming and J lost 5 bases; unmatched junction nucleotides: 5. The CDR3 nucleotides are TGTGCCAGTAGTCTGGGACAGGGAGAAGATACGCAGTATTTT. It encodes CASSLGQGEDTQYF.

A word on this clone: This clone may be a read error of a much larger clone one base away. This same CDR3 is encoded by further DNA sequences in the sample. The chain couples TRBV11-2 to TRBJ1-3; D gene unclear. Germline lookup yields CDR1 SGHAT and CDR2 FQNNGV. The CDR3 is made up of 14 amino acids. The CDR3 region has the DNA TGTGCCAGCAGCTCCGGGATCTCTGGAAACACCATATACTTT. Translated: CASSSGISGNTIYF.

The gene calls are TRBV5-4 and TRBJ2-7; the match to TRBD1 covers 12 bases. Germline V CDR1 and CDR2: SGHNT, YYREEE (reference sequence). The CDR3 has 15 residues. V gave up 3 bases and J gave up 5 bases; unmatched junction bases: 6. CDR3 region: CASSSRDRGRDEQYF. In nucleotides, the CDR3 is TGTGCCAGCAGCTCCCGGGACAGGGGGCGCGACGAGCAGTACTTC. The variable domain in full, completed from reference TRBV5-4 and TRBJ2-7, reads ETGVTQSPTHLIKTRGQQVTLRCSSQSGHNTVSWYQQALGQGPQFIFQYYREEENGRGNFPPRFSGLQFPNYSSELNVNALELDDSALYLCASSSRDRGRDEQYFGPGTRLTVT.

The rearrangement joins TRBV11-2 to TRBJ2-1; 7 bases match TRBD1. The CDR3 loop spans 16 amino acids. The V and J ends lost 5 bases and 6 bases, in that order; junction bases with no gene match: 13. Germline V gene lookup returns CDR1 SGHAT and CDR2 FQNNGV. CDR3 sequence reads: CASSRLGAQGRNEQFF. CDR3 DNA sequence: TGTGCCAGCAGCAGGTTAGGGGCACAGGGGCGCAATGAGCAGTTCTTC. The full variable domain, rest sourced from reference TRBV11-2 and TRBJ2-1, is EAGVAQSPRYKIIEKRQSVAFWCNPISGHATLYWYQQILGQGPKLLIQFQNNGVVDDSQLPKDRFSAERLKGVDSTLKIQPAKLEDSAVYLCASSRLGAQGRNEQFFGPGTRLTVL.

The rearrangement uses TRBV7-4 and TRBJ1-4; D is possibly TRBD1 (5 bases). CDR1 and CDR2 from the germline V gene are SGHVT and SQSDAQ. The CDR3 length is 14 residues. Trimming left V 3 bases short and J 6 bases short, with 11 bases between. CDR3 in amino acids: CASSLTWGYEKLFF. The CDR3 coding sequence is TGTGCCAGCAGCTTGACCTGGGGGTATGAAAAACTGTTTTTT.

The chain has TRBV11-2 and TRBJ1-2, with TRBD1 matching over 10 bases. The CDR3 runs 15 residues. The germline CDR1 and CDR2 sequences are SGHAT and FQNNGV. J was trimmed by 8 bases and V by 1 base; bases with no gene match: 7. CDR3 DNA sequence: TGTGCCAGCAGCTTAGGGCTAGGGACAGGGGAAGGCTACACCTTC. Amino acid sequence: CASSLGLGTGEGYTF.

The chain joins TRBV5-4 to TRBJ2-7, with 7 nucleotides matching TRBD1. The CDR3 length is 14 residues. The junction had 6 bases not matched to a gene; V was cut back by 3 bases and J by 3 bases. Germline CDR1 and CDR2: SGHNT and YYREEE (reference sequence). The CDR3 is CASSSTGFSYEQYF. The CDR3 DNA follows: TGTGCCAGCAGCTCGACAGGGTTCAGCTACGAGCAGTACTTC.

The chain links TRBV5-6 to TRBJ2-2; a weak D match, TRBD1 (5 bases). The CDR3 contains 15 residues. Germline lookup yields CDR1 SGHDT and CDR2 YYEEEE. The germline V and J ends were trimmed by 3 bases and 0 bases, with 9 bases remaining between them. DNA of the CDR3: TGTGCCAGCAGCTATCAGACAGCGAACACCGGGGAGCTGTTTTTT. Its protein is CASSYQTANTGELFF.

The rearrangement uses TRBV2 and TRBJ2-3, with TRBD2 matching 11 bases. With 4 bases clipped from V and 2 bases from J, the junction kept 5 bases outside the gene matches. The germline CDR1 and CDR2 sequences are SNHLY and FYNNEI. The CDR3 has 16 amino acids. The CDR3 loop reads CASSVETSGNTDTQYF. In nucleotides, the CDR3 is TGTGCCAGCAGTGTAGAGACTAGCGGGAACACAGATACGCAGTATTTT. Based on the CDR3 plus reference TRBV2 and TRBJ2-3, the full variable domain is EPEVTQTPSHQVTQMGQEVILRCVPISNHLYFYWYRQILGQKVEFLVSFYNNEISEKSEIFDDQFSVERPDGSNFTLKIRSTKLEDSAMYFCASSVETSGNTDTQYFGPGTRLTVL.